This T cell receptor (beta chain) came from a study of neurological immune-mediated disorders (dated by TCRdb to between 2018 and 2021). General notes on the study: The study compared peripheral blood TCR-beta repertoires of HTLV-I-associated myelopathy (HAM/TSP) patients, multiple sclerosis patients and healthy controls using UMI-based sequencing. The cohort comprised 68 subjects: some 15 HAM/TSP patients, some 34 multiple sclerosis patients and about 20 healthy controls. The 90 to 110 TCR-beta libraries included longitudinal samples, technical triplicates and paired sorted CD4+ and CD8+ T-cell subsets alongside PBMC samples. Here is what the overall study found, with its caveats: Across subjects, expanded clones never shared an identical CDR3 amino acid sequence, which suggests that the TCR-beta repertoires in every group were private. TCR clonal expansion was greatest in HAM/TSP patients and smallest in MS patients, who ranked below even healthy controls.

The CDR3 starts with the cysteine, ends with the phenylalanine, and has 15 residues. The only DNA kept is the CDR3, 45 bases in frame from the first base. V sheds 4 bases and J sheds 6 bases, leaving 14 bases between their ends. The germline V gene gives CDR1 as SGHRS and CDR2 as YFSETQ. Blood bank volunteers in Maryland, USA served as the healthy controls. Unsorted PBMC libraries were generated from 2 million PBMCs stored in RNAlater at -80 °C until RNA extraction. Peripheral blood underwent Ficoll-Hypaque density gradient centrifugation to isolate PBMCs, which were then cryopreserved in liquid nitrogen. To synthesize cDNA, template-switch 5'RACE was performed with a primer carrying a 10-nucleotide random unique molecular identifier so that each TCR transcript was tagged. Every sequencing run covered 15-18 subjects and yielded more than 160 million TCR-beta sequences. Total RNA was extracted with the RNeasy kit. The KAPA Real-time Library Amplification kit was used to amplify TCR-beta VDJ regions with primers targeting the TCR constant region and the 5'RACE anchor. Sample indexes and Illumina adaptors were added in a first PCR, and a second PCR then increased library yield. The roughly 650 bp TCR product was size-selected on a 2% E-gel SizeSelection system after Ampure bead purification. Before pooling, libraries had their quality checked on a Bioanalyzer, their concentration measured with Qubit, and their quantity determined with the Kapa Library Quantification kit. Libraries were sequenced paired-end 2 x 150 bp on an Illumina HiSeq 2500. To increase sequence diversity, roughly 24-32% phiX was spiked into each library pool. The study's own analysis went as follows. Quality-filtered reads were processed with the UMI-based MiGEC pipeline, and over 90% of raw TCR sequences were removed by the MiGEC pipeline during error correction. IMGT germline references were used for aligning VDJ genes, and each clonotype was defined as a unique CDR3 amino acid sequence together with its V-J genes. Clonal expansion, Shannon diversity and CDR3 relatedness (CalcPairwiseDistances, ClusterSamples) were evaluated with VDJtools, and phylogenetic trees were built with CLCbio workbench. Clones with at least 8 unique UMIs were defined as expanded, with this threshold being based on coefficient-of-variation modelling across technical triplicates. TCRdb took the public reads, trimmed them with fastp at Q25, ran MiXCR for clone calling and kept in-frame beta chains. Every CDR3 protein is listed once, alongside the most common genes and DNA of its rows. TCRdb's processing, not the authors' own work, is the source of the V and J calls. In all, the sample holds 26,000 or so distinct CDR3 sequences, and under 7% of those were seen once. The ten biggest clones cover about 8.1% of the sample.

This clonotype appeared many times. It lacks a known antigen. Base qualities are not provided; no much larger clone lies one nucleotide away. The receptor comes from a woman aged 45-60 years in good health. The source material was PBMCs. This chain is built from TRBV5-1 and TRBJ1-6, with TRBD1 as a weak D call on 6 bases. The nucleotide sequence reads TGCGCCAGCAGCACAGAATGGGGGCTTAATTCACCCCTCCACTTT. It specifies CASSTEWGLNSPLHF.